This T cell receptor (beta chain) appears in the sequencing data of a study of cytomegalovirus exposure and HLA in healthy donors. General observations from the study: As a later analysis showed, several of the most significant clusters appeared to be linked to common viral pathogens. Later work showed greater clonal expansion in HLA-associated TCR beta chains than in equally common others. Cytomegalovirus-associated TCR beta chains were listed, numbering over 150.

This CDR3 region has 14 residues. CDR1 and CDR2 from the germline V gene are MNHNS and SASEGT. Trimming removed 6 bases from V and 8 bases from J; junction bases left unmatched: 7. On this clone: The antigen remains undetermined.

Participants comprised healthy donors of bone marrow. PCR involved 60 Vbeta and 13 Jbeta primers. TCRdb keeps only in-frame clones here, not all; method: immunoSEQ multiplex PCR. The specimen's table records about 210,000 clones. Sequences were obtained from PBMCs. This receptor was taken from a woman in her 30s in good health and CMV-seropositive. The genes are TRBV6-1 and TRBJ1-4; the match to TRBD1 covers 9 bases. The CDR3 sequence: CASSTDRGREKLFF. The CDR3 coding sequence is TGTGCCAGCAGCACGGACAGGGGAAGGGAAAAACTGTTTTTT.